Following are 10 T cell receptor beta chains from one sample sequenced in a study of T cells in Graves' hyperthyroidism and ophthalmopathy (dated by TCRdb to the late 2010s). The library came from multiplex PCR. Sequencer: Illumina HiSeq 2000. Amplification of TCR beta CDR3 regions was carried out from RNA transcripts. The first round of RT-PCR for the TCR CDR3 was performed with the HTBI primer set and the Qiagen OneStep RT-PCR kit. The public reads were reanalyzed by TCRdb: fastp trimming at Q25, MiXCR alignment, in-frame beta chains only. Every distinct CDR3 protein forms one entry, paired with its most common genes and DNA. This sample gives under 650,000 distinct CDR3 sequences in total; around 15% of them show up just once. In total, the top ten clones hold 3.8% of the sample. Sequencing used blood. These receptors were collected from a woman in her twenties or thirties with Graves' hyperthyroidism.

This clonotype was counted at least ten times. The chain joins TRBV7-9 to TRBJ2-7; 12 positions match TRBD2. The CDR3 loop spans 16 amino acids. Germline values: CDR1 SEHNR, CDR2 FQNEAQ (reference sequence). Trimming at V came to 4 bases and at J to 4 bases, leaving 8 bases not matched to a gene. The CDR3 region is CASSSDGLAGQYEQYF. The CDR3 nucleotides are TGTGCCAGCAGCTCCGACGGACTAGCGGGACAATACGAGCAGTACTTC.

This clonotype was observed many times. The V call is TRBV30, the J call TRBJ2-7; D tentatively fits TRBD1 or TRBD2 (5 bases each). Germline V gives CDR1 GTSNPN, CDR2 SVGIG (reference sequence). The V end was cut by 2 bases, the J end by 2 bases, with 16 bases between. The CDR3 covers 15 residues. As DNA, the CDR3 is TGTGCCTGGAGTCCACGACGGGACGGACCCTACGAGCAGTACTTC. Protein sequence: CAWSPRRDGPYEQYF.

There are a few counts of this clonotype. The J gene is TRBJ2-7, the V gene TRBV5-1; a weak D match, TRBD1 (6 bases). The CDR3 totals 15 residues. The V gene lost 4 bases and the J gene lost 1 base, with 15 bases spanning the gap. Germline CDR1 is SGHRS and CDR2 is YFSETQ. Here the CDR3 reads CASSPDPGQSYEQYF. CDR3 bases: TGCGCCAGCAGCCCGGACCCTGGACAGTCCTACGAGCAGTACTTC.

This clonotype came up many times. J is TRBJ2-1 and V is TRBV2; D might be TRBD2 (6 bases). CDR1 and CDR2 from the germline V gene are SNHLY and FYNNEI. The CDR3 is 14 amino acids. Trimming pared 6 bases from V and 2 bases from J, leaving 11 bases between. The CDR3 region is CASRERAAYNEQFF. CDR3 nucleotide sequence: TGTGCCAGCAGGGAGCGGGCGGCCTACAATGAGCAGTTCTTC.

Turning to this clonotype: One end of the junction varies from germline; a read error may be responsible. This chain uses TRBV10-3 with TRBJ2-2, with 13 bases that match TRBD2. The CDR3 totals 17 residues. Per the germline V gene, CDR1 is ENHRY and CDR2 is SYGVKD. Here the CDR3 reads CAISKGLAGSGAGELFF. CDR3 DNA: TGTGCCATCAGCAAGGGACTAGCGGGATCCGGCGCCGGCGAGCTGTTTTTT.

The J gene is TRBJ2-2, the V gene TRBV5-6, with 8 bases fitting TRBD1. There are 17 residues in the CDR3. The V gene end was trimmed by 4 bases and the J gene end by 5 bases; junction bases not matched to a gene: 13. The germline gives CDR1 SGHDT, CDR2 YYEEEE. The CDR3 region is CASSKTQGAGWTGELFF. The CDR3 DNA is TGTGCCAGCAGCAAAACGCAGGGGGCGGGTTGGACCGGGGAGCTGTTTTTT.

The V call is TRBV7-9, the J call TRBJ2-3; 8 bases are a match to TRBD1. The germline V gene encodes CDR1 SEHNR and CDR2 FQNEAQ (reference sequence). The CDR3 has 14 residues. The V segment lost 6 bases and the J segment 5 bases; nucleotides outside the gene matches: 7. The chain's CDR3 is CASRSGRGLDTQYF. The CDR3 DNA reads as TGTGCCAGCAGATCCGGCAGGGGGCTAGATACGCAGTATTTT.

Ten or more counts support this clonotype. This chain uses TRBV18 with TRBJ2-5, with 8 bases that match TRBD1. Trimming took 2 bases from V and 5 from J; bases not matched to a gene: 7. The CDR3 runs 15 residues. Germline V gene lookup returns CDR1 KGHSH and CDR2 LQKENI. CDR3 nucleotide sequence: TGTGCCAGCTCACCAAGAACGACAGGGGCGGAGACCCAGTACTTC. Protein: CASSPRTTGAETQYF.

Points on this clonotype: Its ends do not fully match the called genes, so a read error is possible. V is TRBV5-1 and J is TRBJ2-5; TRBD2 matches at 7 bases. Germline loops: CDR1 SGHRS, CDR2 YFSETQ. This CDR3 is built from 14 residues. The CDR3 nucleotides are TGTGCCAGCAGCCCTAGCGGATGGGGGGAGACCCAGTACTTC. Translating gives CASSPSGWGETQYF.

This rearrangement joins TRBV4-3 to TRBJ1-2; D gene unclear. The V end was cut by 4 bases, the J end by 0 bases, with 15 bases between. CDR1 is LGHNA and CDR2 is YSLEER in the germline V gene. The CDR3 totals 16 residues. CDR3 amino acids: CASSPVEGNPNYGYTF. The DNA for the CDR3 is TGCGCCAGCAGCCCCGTCGAGGGTAACCCTAACTATGGCTACACCTTC.